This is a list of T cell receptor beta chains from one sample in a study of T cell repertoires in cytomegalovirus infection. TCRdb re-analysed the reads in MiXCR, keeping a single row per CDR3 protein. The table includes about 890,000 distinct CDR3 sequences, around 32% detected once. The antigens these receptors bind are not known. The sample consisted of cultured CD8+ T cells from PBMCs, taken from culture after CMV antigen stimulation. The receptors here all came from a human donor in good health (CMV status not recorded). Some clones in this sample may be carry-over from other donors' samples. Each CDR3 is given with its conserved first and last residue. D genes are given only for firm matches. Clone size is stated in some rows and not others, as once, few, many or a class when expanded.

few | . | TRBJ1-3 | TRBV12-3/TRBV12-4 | CASSVSGTAGNTIYF | TGTGCCAGCAGCGTATCCGGGACGGCTGGAAACACCATATATTTT
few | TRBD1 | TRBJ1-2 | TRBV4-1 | CASSQGEGGAGGYTF | TGCGCCAGCAGCCAAGGCGAAGGGGGCGCGGGTGGCTACACCTTC
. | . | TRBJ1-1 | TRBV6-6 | CASSYREEGGAFF | TGTGCCAGCAGTTATCGGGAGGAAGGAGGAGCTTTCTTT
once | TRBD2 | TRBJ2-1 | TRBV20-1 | CSARDGNGGRGNEQFF | TGCAGTGCTAGAGATGGTAACGGGGGGAGAGGGAATGAGCAGTTCTTC
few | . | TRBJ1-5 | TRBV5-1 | CASSFGGLSNQPQHF | TGCGCCAGCAGCTTCGGGGGCCTGAGCAATCAGCCCCAGCATTTT
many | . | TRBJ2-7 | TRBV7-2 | CASTLSAGSYEQYF | TGTGCCAGCACCCTCTCCGCCGGATCCTACGAGCAGTACTTC
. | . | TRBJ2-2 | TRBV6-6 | CASRTRPGELFF | TGTGCCAGCAGAACAAGGCCCGGGGAGCTGTTTTTT
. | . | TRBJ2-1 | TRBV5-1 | CASSLFPRGNEQFF | TGCGCCAGCAGCTTGTTCCCAAGGGGCAATGAGCAGTTCTTC
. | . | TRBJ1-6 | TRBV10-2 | CASWRDINSPLHF | TGCGCCAGCTGGAGGGACATTAATTCACCCCTCCACTTT
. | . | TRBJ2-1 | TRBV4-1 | CASSQGLFIAEEPYNEQFF | TGCGCCAGCAGCCAAGGGCTTTTTATAGCGGAGGAGCCCTACAATGAGCAGTTCTTC
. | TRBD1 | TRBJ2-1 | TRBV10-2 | CAGSRQGAYNEQFF | TGCGCCGGCAGTCGACAGGGAGCCTACAATGAGCAGTTCTTC
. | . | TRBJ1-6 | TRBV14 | CASSQASGGYNSPLHF | TGTGCCAGCAGCCAAGCCTCCGGGGGCTATAATTCACCCCTCCACTTT
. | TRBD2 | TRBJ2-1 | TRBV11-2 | CASSSYGLASPRGEQFF | TGTGCCAGCAGCTCATATGGACTAGCAAGCCCCAGAGGTGAGCAGTTCTTC
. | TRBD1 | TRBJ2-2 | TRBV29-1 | CSVSTGSGELFF | TGCAGCGTCTCGACAGGGTCCGGGGAGCTGTTTTTT
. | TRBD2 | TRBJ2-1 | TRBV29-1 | CSVGGGAGNSNEQFF | TGCAGCGTGGGGGGGGGAGCGGGGAATTCCAATGAGCAGTTCTTC
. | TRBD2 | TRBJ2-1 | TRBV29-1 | CSVPGGSRFF | TGCAGCGTGCCCGGGGGGAGTCGGTTCTTC
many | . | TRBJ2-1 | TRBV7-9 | CASSLDQGAYNEQFF | TGTGCCAGCAGCTTAGACCAGGGAGCATACAATGAGCAGTTCTTC
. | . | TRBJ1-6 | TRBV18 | CASSLSSDHNSPLHF | TGTGCCAGCTCACTCTCGTCAGACCATAATTCACCCCTCCACTTT
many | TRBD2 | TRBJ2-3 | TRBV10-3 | CAISDNGGGGDTQYF | TGTGCCATCAGTGACAACGGCGGGGGGGGAGATACGCAGTATTTT
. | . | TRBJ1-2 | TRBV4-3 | CASGQGQGELQGYTF | TGCGCCAGCGGCCAAGGTCAAGGGGAGCTGCAAGGCTACACCTTC
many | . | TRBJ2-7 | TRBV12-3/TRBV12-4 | CASSYGRHEQYF | TGTGCCAGCAGTTACGGACGCCACGAGCAGTACTTC
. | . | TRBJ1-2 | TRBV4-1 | CASSQDSSLYGYTF | TGCGCCAGCAGCCAAGATTCTAGCCTCTATGGCTACACCTTC
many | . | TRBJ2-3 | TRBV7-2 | CASSSYLETDTQYF | TGTGCCAGCAGCTCCTACCTGGAAACAGATACGCAGTATTTT
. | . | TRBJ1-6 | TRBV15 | CATSRDITVNSPLHF | TGTGCCACCAGCAGAGATATAACGGTGAATTCACCCCTCCACTTT
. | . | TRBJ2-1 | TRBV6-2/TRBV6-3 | CASSYGGFSYNEQFF | TGTGCCAGCAGTTACGGGGGTTTCTCCTACAATGAGCAGTTCTTC
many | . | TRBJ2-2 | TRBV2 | CASMGNTGELFF | TGTGCCAGCATGGGGAACACCGGGGAGCTGTTTTTT
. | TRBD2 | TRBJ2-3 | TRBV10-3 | CAISVTGTSGGALTDTQYF | TGTGCCATCAGTGTAACCGGGACTAGCGGGGGGGCCCTCACAGATACGCAGTATTTT
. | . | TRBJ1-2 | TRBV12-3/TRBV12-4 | CASSLISFSSYGYTF | TGTGCCAGCAGTTTAATATCGTTCTCCTCCTATGGCTACACCTTC
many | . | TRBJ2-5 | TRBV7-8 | CASSGSLEETQYF | TGTGCCAGCAGCGGAAGCCTTGAAGAGACCCAGTACTTC
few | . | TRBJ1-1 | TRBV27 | CASSTGKNTEAFF | TGTGCCAGCAGCACAGGAAAGAACACTGAAGCTTTCTTT
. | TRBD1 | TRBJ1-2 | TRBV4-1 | CASSQDRSRQGPEGYTF | TGCGCCAGCAGCCAAGATCGATCAAGACAGGGGCCGGAAGGCTACACCTTC
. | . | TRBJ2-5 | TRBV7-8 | CASSLDPQSQETQYF | TGTGCCAGCAGCTTAGACCCCCAGAGTCAAGAGACCCAGTACTTC
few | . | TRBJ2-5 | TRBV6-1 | CASSPILSGTGDQRETQYF | TGTGCCAGCAGCCCTATACTCTCCGGGACGGGTGATCAGCGAGAGACCCAGTACTTC
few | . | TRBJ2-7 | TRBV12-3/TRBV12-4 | CASSLRGLSLTYEQYF | TGTGCCAGCAGTCTTCGGGGACTTTCCCTAACCTACGAGCAGTACTTC
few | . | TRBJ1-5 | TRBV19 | CASSGYYSNQPQHF | TGTGCCAGTAGTGGGTATTATAGCAATCAGCCCCAGCATTTT
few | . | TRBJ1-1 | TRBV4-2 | CASSQGRFMNTEAFF | TGTGCCAGCAGCCAAGGGCGGTTCATGAACACTGAAGCTTTCTTT
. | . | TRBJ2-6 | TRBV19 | CASSISGLSGANVLTF | TGTGCCAGTAGTATTTCCGGGCTCTCTGGGGCCAACGTCCTGACTTTC
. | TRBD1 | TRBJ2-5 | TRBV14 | CASSQTGVETQYF | TGTGCCAGCAGCCAAACAGGGGTAGAGACCCAGTACTTC
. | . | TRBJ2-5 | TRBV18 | CASSSQFETQYF | TGTGCCAGCTCAAGCCAATTTGAGACCCAGTACTTC
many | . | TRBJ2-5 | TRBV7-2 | CASSLQGRETQYF | TGTGCCAGCAGCCTCCAGGGGAGGGAGACCCAGTACTTC
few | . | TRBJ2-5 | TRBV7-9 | CASSSGLRQETQYF | TGTGCCAGCAGCTCCGGACTCCGCCAAGAGACCCAGTACTTC
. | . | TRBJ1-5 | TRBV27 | CASDLVSRRDQPQHF | TGTGCCAGCGATCTTGTGAGCAGGAGAGATCAGCCCCAGCATTTT
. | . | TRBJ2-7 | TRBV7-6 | CASSLGYNYEQYF | TGTGCCAGCAGCTTAGGGTACAACTACGAGCAGTACTTC
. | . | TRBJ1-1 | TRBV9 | CVSSAPGGTEAFF | TGTGTCAGCAGCGCCCCCGGAGGCACTGAAGCTTTCTTT
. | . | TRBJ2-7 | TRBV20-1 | CSANQGNSYEQYF | TGCAGTGCTAACCAGGGGAACTCCTACGAGCAGTACTTC
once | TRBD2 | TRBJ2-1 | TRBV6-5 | CASSYSGGGARNEQFF | TGTGCCAGCAGTTACTCTGGCGGGGGGGCCCGAAATGAGCAGTTCTTC
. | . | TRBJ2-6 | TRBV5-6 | CASSSRQSPLSGANVLTF | TGTGCCAGCAGTTCCCGGCAGAGCCCCCTCTCTGGGGCCAACGTCCTGACTTTC
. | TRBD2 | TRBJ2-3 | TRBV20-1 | CSAMTSGERNTQYF | TGCAGTGCCATGACTAGCGGGGAAAGAAATACGCAGTATTTT
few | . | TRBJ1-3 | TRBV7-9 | CASSTTGRSGNTIYF | TGTGCCAGCAGCACCACAGGGAGGAGTGGAAACACCATATATTTT
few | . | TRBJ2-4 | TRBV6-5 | CASSNGIPGASQYF | TGTGCCAGCAGCAACGGGATCCCGGGGGCTAGTCAGTACTTC
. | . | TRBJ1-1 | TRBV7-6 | CASSPGLLEAFF | TGTGCCAGCAGCCCGGGGCTGCTTGAGGCTTTCTTT
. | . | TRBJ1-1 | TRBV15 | CATSREGGPASAFF | TGTGCCACCAGCAGAGAGGGGGGGCCAGCTTCAGCTTTCTTT
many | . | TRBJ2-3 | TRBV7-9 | CASSAHPADTQYF | TGTGCCAGCAGCGCCCACCCCGCAGATACGCAGTATTTT